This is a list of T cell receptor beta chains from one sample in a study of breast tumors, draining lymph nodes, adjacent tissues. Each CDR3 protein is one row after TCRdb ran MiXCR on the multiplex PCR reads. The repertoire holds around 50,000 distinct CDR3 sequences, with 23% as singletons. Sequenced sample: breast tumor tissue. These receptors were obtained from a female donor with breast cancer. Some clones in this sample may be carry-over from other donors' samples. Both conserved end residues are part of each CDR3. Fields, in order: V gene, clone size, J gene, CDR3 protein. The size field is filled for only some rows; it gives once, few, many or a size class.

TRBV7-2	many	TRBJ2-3	CASSLARATDTQYF
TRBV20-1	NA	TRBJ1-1	CSARDTAGGDTEAFF
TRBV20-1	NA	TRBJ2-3	CSARKGTAQSTDTQYF
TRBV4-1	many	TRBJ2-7	CASSYDRGDSYEQYF
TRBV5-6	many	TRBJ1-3	CASSHGRIVSSGNTIYF
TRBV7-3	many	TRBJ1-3	CASSFWVEGYGNTIYF
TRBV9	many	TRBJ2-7	CASSPTLAGGLYEQYF
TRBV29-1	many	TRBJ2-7	CSVETVYEQYF
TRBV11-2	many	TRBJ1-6	CASSLTRAARNSPLHF
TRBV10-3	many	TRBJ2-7	CAISESQSSYEQYF
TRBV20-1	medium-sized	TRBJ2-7	CSARSTGLAGGYEQYF